Each of the 8 T cell receptor beta chains below was sequenced from the same sample in a study of technical replicates of blood from a few donors. Profiling relied on immunoSEQ multiplex PCR, and the TCRdb table lists in-frame clones only, not all of them. Among just under 60,000 clones, about 95% were seen once, and the ten largest hold about 3%. The sequencing input was PBMCs. All receptors come from a human donor in good health. Some clones in this sample may be carry-over from other donors' samples.

This clone was detected many times. This chain joins TRBV4-1 and TRBJ2-7; D may be TRBD1 (6 bases). Deletions cut 1 base from V and 6 bases from J, with 25 bases between. The germline CDR1 and CDR2 sequences are MGHRA and YSYEKL. This CDR3 spans 18 amino acids. CDR3 in amino acids: CASSQVAEGVGQGSEQYF. The DNA of the CDR3 is TGCGCCAGCAGCCAAGTGGCAGAGGGGGTGGGGCAGGGCTCCGAGCAGTACTTC.

The chain recombines TRBV12-5 with TRBJ2-6; D uncertain. Between the trimmed V and J ends, which lost 3 bases and 13 bases, there was a span of 10 bases. The CDR3 is 12 residues long. Germline assignment: CDR1 LGHNT and CDR2 FRNRAP. CDR3 nucleotide sequence: TGTGCTAGTGGTTTATCAGGCTATGTCCTGACTTTC. It encodes CASGLSGYVLTF.

CDR3 DNA: TGTGCCAGCAGCTTACAACCTAGCGGGGTGATATTCACAGATACGCAGTATTTT. Encoded protein: CASSLQPSGVIFTDTQYF. The rearrangement links TRBV7-2 to TRBJ2-3; 9 nucleotides match TRBD2. In germline, CDR1 is SGHTA, CDR2 FQGNSA. The CDR3 spans 18 residues. V dropped 2 bases and J dropped 2; count of bases not matched to a gene: 11.

This clone has a handful of counts. The chain uses TRBV5-1 and TRBJ1-4; 10 nucleotides align to TRBD1. CDR1 SGHRS and CDR2 YFSETQ come from the germline V gene. V was clipped by 4 bases and J by 6 bases; unmatched bases: 6. This CDR3 has 15 amino acids. The CDR3 coding sequence is TGCGCCAGCAGCCTCCGGGGACAGGGGTATGAAAAACTGTTTTTT. Protein product: CASSLRGQGYEKLFF.

The chain joins TRBV7-9 to TRBJ1-4, with TRBD1 matching 7 bases. This CDR3 has 15 residues. Germline V gene lookup returns CDR1 SEHNR and CDR2 FQNEAQ (reference sequence). The V segment lost 5 bases and the J segment 0 bases; nucleotides outside the gene matches: 3. The CDR3 nucleotides are TGTGCCAGCAGCCTAGGGACAGCAACTAATGAAAAACTGTTTTTT. Its protein product is CASSLGTATNEKLFF.

Remarks on this clone: A junction boundary mismatches the germline segment, possibly from a read error. This chain connects TRBV30 to TRBJ1-2, with no clear D. The CDR3 is 8 residues long. Germline lookup yields CDR1 GTSNPN and CDR2 SVGIG (reference sequence). CDR3 coding DNA: TGTGCCTGGAGTGACCACTTCTTC. This gives the protein CAWSDHFF.

The chain uses TRBV25-1 and TRBJ1-4, with D tentatively TRBD1 (5 bases). Germline CDR1 is MGHDK and CDR2 is SYGVNS. The CDR3 runs to 15 residues. Deletions cut 7 bases from V and 7 bases from J, with 19 bases between. CDR3 protein: CASKERMGRGEKLFF. CDR3 sequence (DNA): TGTGCCAGCAAGGAACGTATGGGGCGGGGTGAAAAACTGTTTTTT.

V and J are TRBV6-5 and TRBJ2-5, with 8 bases lining up with TRBD2. This CDR3 has 15 amino acids. Germline loops: CDR1 MNHEY, CDR2 SVGAGI. After removal of 6 bases from V and 1 base from J, the junction contained 7 bases not matched to a gene. CDR3 protein: CASRSTSGRQETQYF. In DNA, the CDR3 is TGTGCCAGCAGGAGCACTAGCGGCCGCCAAGAGACCCAGTACTTC.